The 14 T cell receptor beta chains in this list originate from one sample, sequenced in a study of blood T cell repertoires in COVID-19. Using immunoSEQ multiplex PCR, the repertoire was profiled, and TCRdb retains in-frame clones only, with some absent. Seen here are 100,000 to 150,000 clones, 84% observed once, and the top ten hold roughly 15%. Material for sequencing was peripheral blood. The receptors were gathered from a woman older than 75 with acute or convalescent COVID-19.

This clone was observed a single time. This chain links TRBV5-1 with TRBJ2-2; D is possibly TRBD2 (6 bases). Trimming stripped 1 base from V and 5 bases from J, with 12 bases between. The CDR3 is 15 amino acids. Germline V gives CDR1 SGHRS, CDR2 YFSETQ. CDR3 residues: CASSLSQGGTGELFF. The CDR3 region has the DNA TGCGCCAGCAGCTTGTCGCAGGGAGGAACCGGGGAGCTGTTTTTT.

This clone was counted once. The J gene is TRBJ2-1, the V gene TRBV9; TRBD2 agrees at 9 bases. Germline values: CDR1 SGDLS, CDR2 YYNGEE. Trimming took 4 bases from V and 2 from J; bases not matched to a gene: 4. The CDR3 runs 15 residues. CDR3 in DNA: TGTGCCAGCAGCCCGCGGGAGGGGACCTACAATGAGCAGTTCTTC. Amino acids: CASSPREGTYNEQFF.

The chain combines TRBV2 with TRBJ2-7, with D unresolved. Germline V gene lookup returns CDR1 SNHLY and CDR2 FYNNEI. This CDR3 has 15 residues. With 2 bases removed from V and 5 bases from J, the gap between germline ends came to 16 bases. The CDR3 loop is CASSELASISHEQYF. The CDR3 DNA reads as TGTGCCAGCAGTGAACTGGCTAGTATTTCCCACGAGCAGTACTTC.

The chain uses TRBV29-1 and TRBJ2-1; 8 nucleotides match TRBD2. J gave up 13 bases and V 1 base, and 6 bases lay outside the gene matches. The CDR3 is 12 residues long. The germline V gene has CDR1 SQVTM and CDR2 ANQGSEA. CDR3: CSVEATSANQFF. In DNA form, the CDR3 reads TGCAGCGTTGAAGCGACTAGCGCAAATCAGTTCTTC.

The gene calls are TRBV27 and TRBJ2-3, with 10 bases that match TRBD2. V lost 4 bases, J lost 5 bases, and 15 bases stayed unmatched. The CDR3 has 18 residues. Germline assignment: CDR1 MNHEY and CDR2 SMNVEV (reference sequence). In nucleotides, the CDR3 is TGTGCCAGCAGTTCTCCTCCCCCCGGGCTAGCGGGAGTAGATACGCAGTATTTT. Its protein is CASSSPPPGLAGVDTQYF.

V gene TRBV6-5 combines with J gene TRBJ1-5, with D hard to call. The CDR3 runs 14 residues. V lost 2 bases and J 3 bases, leaving 8 bases between the germline ends. Germline CDR1 reads MNHEY; CDR2 reads SVGAGI. The DNA for the CDR3 is TGTGCCAGCAGTTACGGCGGACTCAATCAGCCCCAGCATTTT. It translates to CASSYGGLNQPQHF.

The chain couples TRBV7-2 to TRBJ1-6; D remains unclear. The V gene's germline CDR1 is SGHTA and CDR2 FQGNSA. The CDR3 sequence is 17 residues long. V lost 4 bases and J 0 bases, leaving 13 bases between the germline ends. CDR3 residues: CASSSGFLSSYNSPLHF. CDR3 nucleotides: TGTGCCAGCAGCTCCGGGTTCCTAAGCTCCTATAATTCACCCCTCCACTTT.

This clone has only one observation. This chain uses TRBV6-5 with TRBJ1-5; D uncertain. The ends were cut back, 5 bases at V and 3 bases at J, with 14 bases in the middle. This CDR3 comprises 15 residues. Germline V lookup: CDR1 MNHEY, CDR2 SVGAGI. CDR3: CASSQTEGDNQPQHF. CDR3 DNA: TGTGCCAGCAGTCAAACGGAAGGAGACAATCAGCCCCAGCATTTT.

This chain links TRBV3-1 (or the pseudogene TRBV3-2) with TRBJ2-5, with 9 nucleotides matching TRBD1. CDR1 LGHDT and CDR2 YNNKEL come from the germline V gene (reference sequence). The CDR3 contains 16 residues. Trimming removed 3 bases from V and 10 bases from J; junction bases left unmatched: 15. CDR3 nucleotide sequence: TGTGCCAGCAGCCAGGTACCGGGACAGGGACGTGGCGGCCAGTACTTC. The encoded protein is CASSQVPGQGRGGQYF.

A single count supports this clone. The chain uses TRBV5-8 and TRBJ2-6, with a possible D match to TRBD2 (5 bases). The CDR3 loop spans 15 amino acids. CDR1 is SGHTS and CDR2 is YDEGEE in the germline V gene. The V end lost 4 bases, the J end lost 3 bases, and 11 bases lay between the germline ends. Here the CDR3 reads CASSVRGIGANVLTF. Written as DNA, the CDR3 is TGTGCCAGCAGCGTTCGGGGTATTGGGGCCAACGTCCTGACTTTC.

The J gene is TRBJ1-2, the V gene TRBV7-9; 8 positions agree with TRBD1. The V gene end was trimmed by 4 bases and the J gene end by 4 bases; junction bases not matched to a gene: 8. The CDR3 runs to 15 residues. Germline CDR1 and CDR2: SEHNR and FQNEAQ (reference sequence). CDR3 in DNA: TGTGCCAGCAGCTATACAGGGGGTCCTCCCTATGGCTACACCTTC. This codes for CASSYTGGPPYGYTF. Full variable domain (outside the CDR3, taken from reference TRBV7-9 and TRBJ1-2): DTGVSQNPRHKITKRGQNVTFRCDPISEHNRLYWYRQTLGQGPEFLTYFQNEAQLEKSRLLSDRFSAERPKGSFSTLEIQRTEQGDSAMYLCASSYTGGPPYGYTFGSGTRLTVV.

This sequence joins TRBV10-3 and TRBJ1-1, with D hard to call. Trimming removed 0 bases from V and 0 bases from J, with 8 bases in between. Germline V gene lookup returns CDR1 ENHRY and CDR2 SYGVKD. The CDR3 consists of 15 residues. The CDR3 spells CAISESSTMNTEAFF. The CDR3 DNA reads as TGTGCCATCAGTGAGTCGTCCACAATGAACACTGAAGCTTTCTTT.

The chain combines TRBV27 with TRBJ2-1; TRBD2 matches at 7 bases. The CDR3 extends over 13 amino acids. The junction had 4 bases not matched to a gene; V was cut back by 2 bases and J by 9 bases. Germline CDR1 MNHEY, CDR2 SMNVEV (reference sequence). The CDR3 nucleotides read TGTGCCAGCAGTTTAATCTGGGAGGGTGAGCAGTTCTTC. It yields the protein CASSLIWEGEQFF.

This clone was found a few times. V usage is TRBV4-3 and J usage is TRBJ1-1, with 9 bases that match TRBD1. This CDR3 contains 15 residues. The junction had 8 bases not matched to a gene; V was cut back by 4 bases and J by 5 bases. CDR1 and CDR2 (germline): LGHNA, YSLEER. In DNA form, the CDR3 reads TGCGCCAGCAGCCGAGGACAGGGGATAAGTACTGAAGCTTTCTTT. Its protein is CASSRGQGISTEAFF.